Following are 9 T cell receptor beta chains from one sample sequenced in a study of spatial heterogeneity in lung cancer. Time point reported: blood at routine non-recurrence follow-up after resection. The authors sequenced whole RNA from tumor, nontumor lung or frozen PBMC without sorting. One entry per CDR3 protein results from TCRdb running MiXCR on the 5' RACE reads. The sample lists some 110,000 distinct CDR3 sequences, 12% seen once, with 16% in the top ten. This sample comprised PBMCs, obtained at follow-up. Receptors originate from a male donor with early-stage non-small cell lung cancer.

The chain combines TRBV11-2 with TRBJ2-5; D perhaps matches TRBD1 (6 bases). The CDR3 totals 13 residues. V lost 3 bases, J lost 7 bases, and 12 bases lay in between. Germline V gene data show CDR1 as SGHAT and CDR2 as FQNNGV. The CDR3 bases are TGTGCCAGCAGCTTTCGGACAGCCCCGACCCAGTACTTC. The encoded protein is CASSFRTAPTQYF.

In its sample, this clonotype was seen many times. The chain recombines TRBV2 with TRBJ1-5; D unresolved. Germline CDR1 is SNHLY and CDR2 is FYNNEI. This CDR3 contains 12 residues. The V gene lost 2 bases and the J gene lost 5 bases, with 4 bases spanning the gap. The CDR3 DNA follows: TGTGCCAGCAGTGAAAGGGATCAGCCCCAGCATTTT. Its translation is CASSERDQPQHF.

This clonotype was observed a few times. This sequence joins TRBV27 and TRBJ2-7; 7 bases map to TRBD1. This CDR3 is built from 14 residues. Germline CDR1 reads MNHEY; CDR2 reads SMNVEV (reference sequence). Trimming removed 7 bases from V and 4 bases from J; junction bases left unmatched: 10. CDR3 region: CASKRTQGPYEQYF. CDR3 coding DNA: TGTGCCAGCAAACGTACACAGGGGCCATACGAGCAGTACTTC.

V gene TRBV5-6 combines with J gene TRBJ2-5, with D hard to call. CDR1 and CDR2 from the germline V gene are SGHDT and YYEEEE. The germline V and J ends were trimmed by 4 bases and 0 bases, with 7 bases remaining between them. The CDR3 is made up of 13 amino acids. In DNA, the CDR3 is TGTGCCAGCAGCGGCTACCACCAAGAGACCCAGTACTTC. It specifies CASSGYHQETQYF.

This clonotype was picked up a small number of times. V is TRBV20-1 and J is TRBJ1-5; 7 bases line up with TRBD1. CDR3 length: 17 residues. J was trimmed by 4 bases and V by 0 bases; bases with no gene match: 12. Germline V gene sequence: CDR1 DFQATT, CDR2 SNEGSKA (reference sequence). The CDR3 DNA is TGCAGTGCTAGAGATCCAAGGGACAGAAGAAATAATCAGCCCCAGCATTTT. Amino acid sequence: CSARDPRDRRNNQPQHF.

The rearrangement joins TRBV30 to TRBJ1-2; 8 bases map to TRBD1. The J segment lost 7 bases and the V segment lost 3 bases, leaving 7 bases of the junction unmatched. The CDR3 contains 13 residues. The germline V gene encodes CDR1 GTSNPN and CDR2 SVGIG (reference sequence). The CDR3 DNA is TGTGCCTGGAGCCCGGACAGGGAAGTTGGCTACACCTTC. Translated, it gives CAWSPDREVGYTF.

The rearrangement joins TRBV12-5 to TRBJ2-2; a possible D gene is TRBD1 (5 bases). Between the trimmed V and J ends, which lost 0 bases and 1 base, there was a span of 9 bases. Germline V gene sequence: CDR1 LGHNT, CDR2 FRNRAP. This CDR3 has 16 residues. The chain's CDR3 is CASGLVLTGNTGELFF. CDR3 sequence (DNA): TGTGCTAGTGGTTTGGTACTTACAGGGAACACCGGGGAGCTGTTTTTT.

CDR3: CSVGERGNTDTQYF. The CDR3 nucleotides are TGCAGCGTGGGGGAGCGGGGGAACACAGATACGCAGTATTTT. The chain joins TRBV20-1 to TRBJ2-3; 8 nucleotides line up with TRBD2. Germline loops: CDR1 DFQATT, CDR2 SNEGSKA (reference sequence). The CDR3 runs to 14 residues.

The V and J genes are TRBV4-1 and TRBJ1-1; D is undetermined. The CDR3 runs to 15 residues. The ends were cut back, 1 base at V and 5 bases at J, with 14 bases in the middle. Germline assignment: CDR1 MGHRA and CDR2 YSYEKL. The CDR3 sequence is CASSQVVVIRTEAFF. DNA of the CDR3: TGCGCCAGCAGCCAAGTAGTAGTTATTCGGACTGAAGCTTTCTTT.